Below, 27 T cell receptor beta chains from the same sample are listed, as sequenced in a study of blood T cell repertoires in COVID-19. The data were produced by immunoSEQ multiplex PCR, yet TCRdb's version contains in-frame clones alone and is incomplete. The repertoire holds some 290,000 clones, with nearly 90% as singletons. Sequences were obtained from peripheral blood. The receptors come from a woman aged 25 to 39 with COVID-19, enrolled during active disease.

J is TRBJ1-6 and V is TRBV6-5; no clear D gene. V lost 0 bases, J lost 3 bases, and 6 bases lay in between. Per germline, CDR1 MNHEY and CDR2 SVGAGI. The CDR3 extends over 15 amino acids. The DNA of the CDR3 is TGTGCCAGCAGTTACTCTGTATACTATAATTCACCCCTCCACTTT. This codes for CASSYSVYYNSPLHF.

The CDR3 nucleotides read TGTGCCATCAGTGAGTCCCGAGCGGGATGGAATGACGAGCAGTTCTTC. Its protein product is CAISESRAGWNDEQFF. This chain uses TRBV10-3 with TRBJ2-1; TRBD2 matches at 7 bases. The V segment lost 0 bases and the J segment 10 bases; nucleotides outside the gene matches: 12. This CDR3 comprises 16 residues. Germline V gives CDR1 ENHRY, CDR2 SYGVKD.

The chain employs TRBV7-6 and TRBJ1-2, with D perhaps matching TRBD1 (5 bases). Trimming removed 1 base from V and 4 bases from J, with 13 bases in between. CDR1 and CDR2 (germline): SGHVS, FNYEAQ. The CDR3 runs to 15 residues. The CDR3 here is CASSLGGGGLYGYTF. The CDR3 nucleotides read TGTGCCAGCAGCTTAGGTGGCGGGGGTCTCTATGGCTACACCTTC.

This chain connects TRBV2 to TRBJ1-5; D is perhaps TRBD1 (6 bases). The CDR3 has 15 amino acids. The V end was cut by 6 bases, the J end by 3 bases, with 15 bases between. The germline gives CDR1 SNHLY, CDR2 FYNNEI. In DNA, the CDR3 is TGTGCCAGCAGCGGAATACAGGGAAACAATCAGCCCCAGCATTTT. Translating gives CASSGIQGNNQPQHF.

This chain joins TRBV3-1 (or the pseudogene TRBV3-2) and TRBJ1-4; D not certain. This CDR3 has 14 amino acids. Trimming removed 1 base at V and 10 bases at J, with 13 bases between. Germline V gene lookup returns CDR1 LGHDT and CDR2 YNNKEL (reference sequence). The CDR3, as DNA: TGTGCCAGCAGCCAAGGACTTACGAACGGAAAACTGTTTTTT. Translating gives CASSQGLTNGKLFF.

The chain combines TRBV3-1 (or the pseudogene TRBV3-2) with TRBJ2-7; 8 bases match TRBD2. Per the germline V gene, CDR1 is LGHDT and CDR2 is YNNKEL (reference sequence). V dropped 6 bases and J dropped 3; count of bases not matched to a gene: 4. The CDR3 sequence is 13 residues long. The CDR3 loop is CASSAGGVYEQYF. DNA of the CDR3: TGTGCCAGCAGTGCGGGGGGAGTCTACGAGCAGTACTTC.

The V and J genes are TRBV28 and TRBJ1-4, with a weak D call TRBD1 (6 bases). CDR1 MDHEN and CDR2 SYDVKM come from the germline V gene. CDR3 length: 16 residues. V dropped 8 bases and J dropped 8 bases, with 24 bases sitting between them. The CDR3 DNA reads TGTGCCAGCCAACGCCCTGCAACAGGGATTCAAGAAAAACTGTTTTTT. Translated: CASQRPATGIQEKLFF.

The chain employs TRBV12-3 or TRBV12-4 and TRBJ1-2; TRBD1 matches at 10 bases. J lost 7 bases, V lost 7 bases, and 3 bases had no gene match. The CDR3 covers 12 residues. This CDR3 is CASTRTGGGYTF. DNA of the CDR3: TGTGCCAGCACCCGGACAGGGGGTGGCTACACCTTC.

This chain connects TRBV3-1 (or the pseudogene TRBV3-2) to TRBJ2-3; TRBD2 is a possible D gene (5 bases). The germline V and J ends were trimmed by 5 bases and 6 bases, with 15 bases remaining between them. The germline CDR1 and CDR2 sequences are LGHDT and YNNKEL (reference sequence). This CDR3 has 14 amino acids. CDR3 sequence: CASSYLARGDTQYF. The CDR3 region has the DNA TGTGCCAGCAGCTACTTAGCCCGCGGGGATACGCAGTATTTT.

The chain links TRBV18 to TRBJ1-2; TRBD1 aligns across 7 bases. The CDR3 spans 16 residues. The V gene's germline CDR1 is KGHSH and CDR2 LQKENI. The V gene end was trimmed by 4 bases and the J gene end by 4 bases; junction bases not matched to a gene: 12. The CDR3 loop is CASSQATGDRAYGYTF. The CDR3 DNA follows: TGTGCCAGCTCACAGGCTACAGGCGACAGGGCCTATGGCTACACCTTC.

The chain employs TRBV5-6 and TRBJ1-1; D is uncertain. This CDR3 is 14 amino acids long. The V gene's germline CDR1 is SGHDT and CDR2 YYEEEE. Trimming took off 0 bases at V and 4 bases at J, with 10 bases between the two ends. The CDR3 spells CASSLAGVGTEAFF. CDR3 bases: TGTGCCAGCAGCTTGGCCGGGGTAGGCACTGAAGCTTTCTTT.

This clone appeared once. The chain is built from TRBV5-6 and TRBJ2-7; D is possibly TRBD1 (6 bases). The CDR3 has 17 residues. V lost 2 bases and J 0 bases, leaving 18 bases between the germline ends. Germline values: CDR1 SGHDT, CDR2 YYEEEE. CDR3 sequence reads: CASSFFQVGQLSYEQYF. Written as DNA, the CDR3 is TGTGCCAGCAGCTTCTTCCAGGTGGGACAACTCTCCTACGAGCAGTACTTC.

The rearrangement links TRBV3-1 (or the pseudogene TRBV3-2) to TRBJ2-6; D may be TRBD1 (6 bases). The CDR3 is 16 amino acids. The germline CDR1 and CDR2 sequences are LGHDT and YNNKEL (reference sequence). V was cut by 4 bases and J by 0 bases, with 10 bases left in between. CDR3 bases: TGTGCCAGCAGCCCGGGACAATTCTCTGGGGCCAACGTCCTGACTTTC. As protein: CASSPGQFSGANVLTF.

This chain uses TRBV27 with TRBJ2-5; D is undetermined. This CDR3 contains 12 residues. The germline V and J ends were trimmed by 4 bases and 2 bases, with 5 bases remaining between them. Germline values: CDR1 MNHEY, CDR2 SMNVEV (reference sequence). This chain's CDR3 is CASSSLQETQYF. The CDR3 DNA follows: TGTGCCAGCAGTTCGCTACAAGAGACCCAGTACTTC.

This clone was observed a few times. This chain connects TRBV7-9 to TRBJ1-6; 9 bases are a match to TRBD1. The CDR3 is made up of 18 amino acids. The trim removed 5 bases at V and 7 bases at J, leaving 15 bases unmatched. Germline V gene data show CDR1 as SEHNR and CDR2 as FQNEAQ (reference sequence). In nucleotides, the CDR3 is TGTGCCAGCAGCCTGACAGGGGGTTTAGTAATGGCCAATTCACCCCTCCACTTT. Protein product: CASSLTGGLVMANSPLHF.

The chain joins TRBV5-1 to TRBJ2-2; D call uncertain. Per the germline V gene, CDR1 is SGHRS and CDR2 is YFSETQ. Trimming pared 9 bases from V and 6 bases from J, leaving 9 bases between. The CDR3 runs to 11 residues. Here the CDR3 DNA reads TGCGCCACCACTCTTTCCGGGGAGCTGTTTTTT. It is translated as CATTLSGELFF.

The V and J genes are TRBV5-6 and TRBJ2-7; D possibly corresponds to TRBD1 (6 bases). The tail of the sequence fits TRBJ2-5 better, so the J call may be wrong. Germline V gene data show CDR1 as SGHDT and CDR2 as YYEEEE. This CDR3 has 13 amino acids. The CDR3 protein is CASSLEDSQTQYF. CDR3 sequence (DNA): TGTGCCAGCAGCTTGGAGGACAGCCAGACCCAGTACTTC.

The chain employs TRBV6-5 and TRBJ2-2; weak D call: TRBD2 (6 bases). The V end was cut by 0 bases, the J end by 8 bases, with 10 bases between. The CDR3 covers 14 residues. CDR1 and CDR2 (germline): MNHEY, SVGAGI. This CDR3 is CASSYSNAGGELFF. DNA of the CDR3: TGTGCCAGCAGTTACTCGAATGCGGGAGGGGAGCTGTTTTTT.

The rearrangement links TRBV19 to TRBJ1-2; D is possibly TRBD1 (5 bases). CDR3 length equals 12 residues. Per germline, CDR1 LNHDA and CDR2 SQIVND (reference sequence). V was pared by 7 bases and J by 7 bases, with 13 bases between. CDR3 amino acids: CASISPQGGYTF. The CDR3 DNA follows: TGTGCCAGTATCTCCCCCCAGGGTGGCTACACCTTC.

CDR3 region: CASSTRGTATYGYTF. DNA for the CDR3: TGTGCCAGCAGTACCCGCGGGACAGCTACCTATGGCTACACCTTC. The chain is built from TRBV6-5 and TRBJ1-2; 7 nucleotides agree with TRBD1. This CDR3 is built from 15 residues. Per germline, CDR1 MNHEY and CDR2 SVGAGI. Trimming at V came to 5 bases and at J to 4 bases, leaving 10 bases not matched to a gene.

V usage is TRBV4-2 and J usage is TRBJ1-1; D is unclear. With 4 bases removed from V and 5 bases from J, the gap between germline ends came to 11 bases. Germline values: CDR1 LGHNA, CDR2 YNFKEQ. The CDR3 is 13 residues long. The CDR3 sequence is CASSPSRGTEAFF. CDR3 nucleotide sequence: TGTGCCAGCAGCCCAAGTCGGGGAACTGAAGCTTTCTTT.

V is TRBV14 and J is TRBJ2-1, with 10 positions matching TRBD2. Germline V gene lookup returns CDR1 SGHDN and CDR2 FVKESK. V trimming: 4 bases; J trimming: 7 bases; junction bases outside the gene matches: 10. This CDR3 comprises 16 residues. The CDR3 DNA reads as TGTGCCAGCAGCCGGCTAGCGGGGGATTACACGAATGAGCAGTTCTTC. Its protein product is CASSRLAGDYTNEQFF.

The chain joins TRBV14 to TRBJ2-6; D might be TRBD1 (5 bases). V gave up 1 base and J gave up 4 bases, with 14 bases separating them. The length of the CDR3 is 17 residues. Germline CDR1 reads SGHDN; CDR2 reads FVKESK. The CDR3 region is CASSQGGPLRGANVLTF. The CDR3 nucleotides read TGTGCCAGCAGCCAAGGGGGCCCCCTGAGGGGGGCCAACGTCCTGACTTTC. Using reference TRBV14 and TRBJ2-6 for the parts outside the CDR3, the full variable domain is EAGVTQFPSHSVIEKGQTVTLRCDPISGHDNLYWYRRVMGKEIKFLLHFVKESKQDESGMPNNRFLAERTGGTYSTLKVQPAELEDSGVYFCASSQGGPLRGANVLTFGAGSRLTVL.

The V and J genes are TRBV11-1 and TRBJ1-2, with D tentatively TRBD1 (5 bases). Germline V gene lookup returns CDR1 SGHAT and CDR2 FQDESV (reference sequence). The V end was cut by 5 bases, the J end by 8 bases, with 15 bases between. The CDR3 is 13 amino acids. The CDR3 sequence: CASSAGRAWGYTF. Here the CDR3 DNA reads TGTGCCAGCAGCGCAGGGCGTGCCTGGGGCTACACCTTC.

The CDR3, as DNA: TGTGCCAGCAGCTTAGGGGTCCCCGGCCTAAATTCACCCCTCCACTTT. It encodes CASSLGVPGLNSPLHF. The chain is built from TRBV5-4 and TRBJ1-6; a weak D match, TRBD1 (5 bases). Germline values: CDR1 SGHNT, CDR2 YYREEE (reference sequence). V dropped 2 bases and J dropped 7 bases, with 16 bases sitting between them. The CDR3 has 16 residues.

A few counts support this clone. The V gene is TRBV4-1, the J gene TRBJ1-3, with D hard to call. The CDR3 consists of 17 residues. The V and J ends lost 0 bases and 4 bases respectively, with 16 bases between them. Germline V gene lookup returns CDR1 MGHRA and CDR2 YSYEKL. The CDR3 reads CASSQDRVDLGGNTIYF. Written as DNA, the CDR3 is TGCGCCAGCAGCCAAGATCGGGTGGACTTGGGGGGAAACACCATATATTTT.

The chain employs TRBV7-9 and TRBJ2-3; TRBD2 agrees at 10 bases. The trim removed 1 base at V and 0 bases at J, leaving 4 bases unmatched. Germline CDR1 is SEHNR and CDR2 is FQNEAQ (reference sequence). The CDR3 loop spans 17 amino acids. CDR3 bases: TGTGCCAGCAGCTTAGGTCTAGCGGGGGTCAGCACAGATACGCAGTATTTT. Translation gives CASSLGLAGVSTDTQYF.